Described below is a single T cell receptor beta chain sequence and its context. Clones were read by immunoSEQ multiplex PCR, and TCRdb kept only the in-frame ones, dropping some. The sample lists about 130,000 clones, around 84% occurring once. The data stem from a study of cytotoxic CD8 clonotypes in ibrutinib-treated CLL. The CDR3 loop spans 13 amino acids. Germline V gene data show CDR1 as MNHEY and CDR2 as SMNVEV (reference sequence). V lost 5 bases and J 11 bases, leaving 18 bases between the germline ends. This receptor was identified in a human donor with chronic lymphocytic leukemia. The V and J genes are TRBV27 and TRBJ1-1; D possibly corresponds to TRBD1 (5 bases). Here the sequenced sample was PBMCs, taken after 24 months of ibrutinib treatment. The CDR3 nucleotides are TGTGCCAGCAGTCGGGGGTATGAATTGACGGCTTTCTTT. It specifies CASSRGYELTAFF.